These T cell receptor beta chains were read from a single sample in a study of PD-L1 blockade in urothelial cancer. The method was immunoSEQ multiplex PCR; TCRdb's version includes in-frame clones alone and lacks a portion of them. Seen here are about 38,000 clones, roughly 90% observed once, and the top ten hold around 7.7%. The input for sequencing was PBMCs, taken around atezolizumab (anti-PD-L1) treatment. The receptors were sampled from a man between 65 and 79 years old with urothelial cancer. Each CDR3 is given with its conserved first and last residue. A D gene is named only where the DNA matches it firmly. Expanded clones are given a class, and other clones once, few, many or no size at all.

abundance: -; v_gene: TRBV30; j_gene: TRBJ1-3; d_gene: -; CDR3aa: CAQKSSGNTIYF; CDR3nt: TGTGCCCAGAAAAGCTCTGGAAACACCATATATTTT
abundance: -; v_gene: TRBV9; j_gene: TRBJ1-2; d_gene: TRBD1; CDR3aa: CASSQGGLRALGYGYTF; CDR3nt: TGTGCCAGCAGCCAGGGGGGCCTGAGGGCGCTAGGGTATGGCTACACCTTC
abundance: -; v_gene: TRBV5-1; j_gene: TRBJ2-7; d_gene: TRBD2; CDR3aa: CASSHGTSGKHYEQYF; CDR3nt: TGCGCCAGCAGCCACGGGACTAGCGGGAAGCACTACGAGCAGTACTTC
abundance: -; v_gene: TRBV11-2; j_gene: TRBJ2-2; d_gene: TRBD1; CDR3aa: CASSSTNTGGVTGELFF; CDR3nt: TGTGCCAGCAGCTCGACCAATACAGGGGGAGTTACCGGGGAGCTGTTTTTT
abundance: once; v_gene: TRBV5-1; j_gene: TRBJ2-3; d_gene: -; CDR3aa: CASSSTGTSTDTQYF; CDR3nt: TGCGCCAGCAGCTCTACCGGGACTAGCACAGATACGCAGTATTTT
abundance: -; v_gene: TRBV7-9; j_gene: TRBJ1-1; d_gene: -; CDR3aa: CASSSRTKGAFF; CDR3nt: TGTGCCAGCAGCTCCCGGACTAAGGGAGCTTTCTTT
abundance: -; v_gene: TRBV25-1; j_gene: TRBJ2-1; d_gene: TRBD1; CDR3aa: CASSANSGTGGSREQFF; CDR3nt: TGTGCCAGCAGTGCGAACTCCGGGACAGGGGGCTCCCGGGAGCAGTTCTTC
abundance: -; v_gene: TRBV23-1; j_gene: TRBJ2-7; d_gene: -; CDR3aa: CASSQSEEGGRNYEQYF; CDR3nt: TGCGCCAGCAGTCAAAGTGAAGAGGGCGGACGGAACTACGAGCAGTACTTC
abundance: -; v_gene: TRBV27; j_gene: TRBJ2-2; d_gene: -; CDR3aa: CASSFLESGELFF; CDR3nt: TGTGCCAGCAGTTTTTTAGAGTCCGGGGAGCTGTTTTTT
abundance: once; v_gene: TRBV6-5; j_gene: TRBJ1-2; d_gene: -; CDR3aa: CASSYHDRFPPPGYTF; CDR3nt: TGTGCCAGCAGTTACCACGACAGGTTCCCCCCCCCGGGGTACACCTTC
abundance: -; v_gene: TRBV18; j_gene: TRBJ1-5; d_gene: -; CDR3aa: CASSLNRGSAYSNQPQHF; CDR3nt: TGTGCCAGCTCACTTAATAGGGGCTCGGCATATAGCAATCAGCCCCAGCATTTT
abundance: -; v_gene: TRBV18; j_gene: TRBJ1-1; d_gene: TRBD1; CDR3aa: CASSPLESQGANTEAFF; CDR3nt: TGTGCCAGCTCACCTCTCGAGAGTCAGGGGGCGAACACTGAAGCTTTCTTT
abundance: -; v_gene: TRBV4-1; j_gene: TRBJ2-7; d_gene: TRBD2; CDR3aa: CASSQFASGGTYEQYF; CDR3nt: TGCGCCAGCAGCCAATTTGCTAGCGGGGGGACGTACGAGCAGTACTTC
abundance: -; v_gene: TRBV6-1; j_gene: TRBJ1-5; d_gene: -; CDR3aa: CASSGVGGASNQPQHF; CDR3nt: TGTGCCAGCAGTGGGGTTGGGGGGGCTTCCAATCAGCCCCAGCATTTT
abundance: -; v_gene: TRBV6-1; j_gene: TRBJ1-1; d_gene: -; CDR3aa: CASGRDWNTEAFF; CDR3nt: TGTGCCAGCGGAAGGGACTGGAACACTGAAGCTTTCTTT
abundance: -; v_gene: TRBV9; j_gene: TRBJ2-2; d_gene: -; CDR3aa: CASSVAGSRNTGELFF; CDR3nt: TGTGCCAGCAGCGTAGCCGGGAGTCGGAACACCGGGGAGCTGTTTTTT
abundance: -; v_gene: TRBV6-5; j_gene: TRBJ1-2; d_gene: TRBD1; CDR3aa: CASWDRVYVGYTF; CDR3nt: TGTGCCTCATGGGACAGGGTGTACGTTGGCTACACCTTC
abundance: -; v_gene: TRBV6-5; j_gene: TRBJ1-1; d_gene: TRBD1; CDR3aa: CASSSQGGSAEAFF; CDR3nt: TGTGCCAGCAGTTCTCAGGGGGGAAGTGCTGAAGCTTTCTTT
abundance: -; v_gene: TRBV18; j_gene: TRBJ1-2; d_gene: -; CDR3aa: CASSHGNPDYGYTF; CDR3nt: TGTGCCAGCTCACACGGGAACCCAGATTATGGCTACACCTTC
abundance: -; v_gene: TRBV7-9; j_gene: TRBJ1-2; d_gene: TRBD1; CDR3aa: CASSLDLGQGAYGYTF; CDR3nt: TGTGCCAGCAGCTTAGATTTGGGACAGGGAGCCTATGGCTACACCTTC
abundance: -; v_gene: TRBV5-1; j_gene: TRBJ2-1; d_gene: TRBD1; CDR3aa: CASTIRDRGSGLYNEQFF; CDR3nt: TGCGCCAGCACCATCCGGGACAGGGGAAGCGGGCTCTACAATGAGCAGTTCTTC
abundance: -; v_gene: TRBV5-1; j_gene: TRBJ1-4; d_gene: -; CDR3aa: CASSLERETNEKLFF; CDR3nt: TGCGCCAGCAGCTTGGAGCGGGAAACTAATGAAAAACTGTTTTTT
abundance: -; v_gene: TRBV5-1; j_gene: TRBJ2-2; d_gene: TRBD2; CDR3aa: CASSLEGGPTGELFF; CDR3nt: TGCGCCAGCAGCTTGGAGGGAGGGCCCACCGGGGAGCTGTTTTTT
abundance: medium-sized; v_gene: TRBV11-2; j_gene: TRBJ2-5; d_gene: -; CDR3aa: CASSLSLETQYF; CDR3nt: TGTGCCAGCAGCTTATCATTGGAGACCCAGTACTTC
abundance: -; v_gene: TRBV6-6; j_gene: TRBJ1-1; d_gene: TRBD1; CDR3aa: CASSYPYRGSNTEAFF; CDR3nt: TGTGCCAGCAGTTACCCTTACAGGGGATCGAACACTGAAGCTTTCTTT
abundance: -; v_gene: TRBV5-4; j_gene: TRBJ2-6; d_gene: -; CDR3aa: CASSLGRAGANVLAF; CDR3nt: TGTGCCAGCAGCTTGGGAAGGGCGGGGGCCAACGTCCTGGCTTTC
abundance: -; v_gene: TRBV7-9; j_gene: TRBJ1-4; d_gene: TRBD1; CDR3aa: CASSPVGGQGNQKLFF; CDR3nt: TGTGCCAGCAGCCCCGTAGGGGGACAGGGGAATCAAAAACTGTTTTTT
abundance: -; v_gene: TRBV30; j_gene: TRBJ2-1; d_gene: TRBD1; CDR3aa: CAWSEPGQSSYNEQFF; CDR3nt: TGTGCCTGGAGTGAACCGGGACAGAGCTCCTACAATGAGCAGTTCTTC
abundance: once; v_gene: TRBV7-8; j_gene: TRBJ2-1; d_gene: -; CDR3aa: CASSQKGELVGHEQFF; CDR3nt: TGTGCCAGCAGCCAAAAGGGGGAACTAGTCGGGCATGAGCAGTTCTTC
abundance: -; v_gene: TRBV19; j_gene: TRBJ1-5; d_gene: TRBD1; CDR3aa: CASSIGTGPQPQHF; CDR3nt: TGTGCCAGTAGTATAGGGACAGGGCCTCAGCCCCAGCATTTT
abundance: -; v_gene: TRBV28; j_gene: TRBJ1-1; d_gene: -; CDR3aa: CASSLARRQSGRMNTEAFF; CDR3nt: TGTGCCAGCAGTTTGGCTAGGAGGCAGTCGGGGAGGATGAACACTGAAGCTTTCTTT
abundance: -; v_gene: TRBV7-8; j_gene: TRBJ2-6; d_gene: -; CDR3aa: CASSSGAVGANVLTF; CDR3nt: TGTGCCAGCAGCTCAGGGGCTGTTGGGGCCAACGTCCTGACTTTC
abundance: -; v_gene: TRBV11-2; j_gene: TRBJ1-4; d_gene: -; CDR3aa: CASSLGEGGKLFF; CDR3nt: TGTGCCAGCAGCTTAGGGGAGGGTGGGAAACTGTTTTTT
abundance: -; v_gene: TRBV5-1; j_gene: TRBJ2-2; d_gene: -; CDR3aa: CASSLDPGLNTGELFF; CDR3nt: TGCGCCAGCAGCTTGGATCCGGGATTGAACACCGGGGAGCTGTTTTTT
abundance: -; v_gene: TRBV5-1; j_gene: TRBJ2-3; d_gene: TRBD2; CDR3aa: CASRGGTSGGEDTQYF; CDR3nt: TGCGCCAGCAGAGGCGGGACTAGCGGGGGGGAAGATACGCAGTATTTT
abundance: -; v_gene: TRBV5-1; j_gene: TRBJ2-2; d_gene: -; CDR3aa: CASSYSQNTGELFF; CDR3nt: TGCGCCAGCAGCTACAGCCAGAACACCGGGGAGCTGTTTTTT
abundance: -; v_gene: TRBV19; j_gene: TRBJ1-2; d_gene: TRBD1; CDR3aa: CASYGQGLVNYGYTF; CDR3nt: TGTGCCAGCTACGGACAGGGGCTTGTTAACTATGGCTACACCTTC
abundance: -; v_gene: TRBV2; j_gene: TRBJ2-1; d_gene: -; CDR3aa: CASNPGFGGHNEQFF; CDR3nt: TGTGCCAGCAACCCTGGGTTCGGTGGGCACAATGAGCAGTTCTTC
abundance: -; v_gene: TRBV4-2; j_gene: TRBJ2-7; d_gene: -; CDR3aa: CASSQGIAAYEQYF; CDR3nt: TGTGCCAGCAGCCAAGGTATAGCGGCCTACGAGCAGTACTTC
abundance: -; v_gene: TRBV27; j_gene: TRBJ2-5; d_gene: TRBD2; CDR3aa: CASSLFGSGRDRETQYF; CDR3nt: TGTGCCAGCAGTTTATTCGGTAGCGGGAGGGATAGGGAGACCCAGTACTTC
abundance: -; v_gene: TRBV6-1; j_gene: TRBJ2-1; d_gene: TRBD2; CDR3aa: CASSSLAGPYNEQFF; CDR3nt: TGTGCCAGCAGTTCTTTAGCGGGTCCCTACAATGAGCAGTTCTTC
abundance: -; v_gene: TRBV5-1; j_gene: TRBJ2-3; d_gene: TRBD2; CDR3aa: CASSLASIGRAGTDTQYF; CDR3nt: TGCGCCAGCAGCTTGGCCTCAATCGGGAGGGCGGGGACAGATACGCAGTATTTT
abundance: -; v_gene: TRBV6-1; j_gene: TRBJ2-2; d_gene: -; CDR3aa: CASSPNTGELFF; CDR3nt: TGTGCCAGCAGTCCAAACACCGGGGAGCTGTTTTTT
abundance: -; v_gene: TRBV5-6; j_gene: TRBJ1-4; d_gene: -; CDR3aa: CASSFGHDGVEKLFF; CDR3nt: TGTGCCAGCAGCTTCGGACACGACGGAGTTGAAAAACTGTTTTTT
abundance: -; v_gene: TRBV29-1; j_gene: TRBJ1-2; d_gene: TRBD1; CDR3aa: CSVPRQGLEGYTF; CDR3nt: TGCAGCGTTCCCCGACAGGGCTTAGAGGGCTACACCTTC
abundance: -; v_gene: TRBV14; j_gene: TRBJ1-2; d_gene: -; CDR3aa: CASSQDRIRLTAGYTF; CDR3nt: TGTGCCAGCAGCCAAGACAGGATACGATTGACAGCTGGCTACACCTTC
abundance: few; v_gene: TRBV21-1; j_gene: TRBJ2-7; d_gene: -; CDR3aa: CASSKGGLAELRSYEQYF; CDR3nt: TGTGCCAGCAGCAAAGGGGGACTAGCGGAACTTCGCTCCTACGAGCAGTACTTC
abundance: -; v_gene: TRBV7-2; j_gene: TRBJ2-7; d_gene: -; CDR3aa: CASSQNTRSYEQYF; CDR3nt: TGTGCCAGCAGCCAGAATACTAGGTCCTACGAGCAGTACTTC
abundance: -; v_gene: TRBV10-1; j_gene: TRBJ2-1; d_gene: TRBD2; CDR3aa: CASSESNLAGKNEQFF; CDR3nt: TGCGCCAGCAGTGAGTCGAACCTAGCGGGAAAGAATGAGCAGTTCTTC
abundance: -; v_gene: TRBV5-1; j_gene: TRBJ2-7; d_gene: -; CDR3aa: CASSPSTGTYEQYF; CDR3nt: TGCGCCAGCAGCCCGTCGACAGGAACCTACGAGCAGTACTTC
abundance: -; v_gene: TRBV11-2; j_gene: TRBJ2-3; d_gene: TRBD2; CDR3aa: CASSLGGRTSGGDTQYF; CDR3nt: TGTGCCAGCAGCTTAGGGGGGAGGACTAGCGGTGGAGATACGCAGTATTTT
abundance: -; v_gene: TRBV5-5; j_gene: TRBJ2-7; d_gene: TRBD2; CDR3aa: CASSFSTGGSVLDEQYF; CDR3nt: TGTGCCAGCAGCTTTTCCACCGGGGGGTCAGTATTGGACGAGCAGTACTTC
abundance: -; v_gene: TRBV11-2; j_gene: TRBJ2-7; d_gene: -; CDR3aa: CASSRGGAPGYF; CDR3nt: TGTGCCAGCAGCCGAGGGGGGGCCCCAGGGTACTTC
abundance: once; v_gene: TRBV5-1; j_gene: TRBJ1-1; d_gene: -; CDR3aa: CASRTDLIGQSRAF; CDR3nt: TGCGCCAGCAGAACTGATCTAATCGGACAGTCAAGGGCATTT